The 18 T cell receptor beta chains reported below all come from one sample, sequenced in a study of CD8+CD57+ T cells in acquired aplastic anemia. TCR beta VDJ and CDR3 profiling used genomic DNA as template. MiXCR, applied by TCRdb to the reads, yields one record per CDR3 protein. The table shows approximately 80,000 distinct CDR3 sequences, with just over 70% occurring only once. Patients who underwent sequencing had shown CD8+CD57+ cell expansion by flow cytometry. Sequencing used sorted CD4+, CD8+, or CD8+CD57+ T cells (not recorded which) from PBMCs. The receptor source for this set is a human donor with aplastic anemia.

Concerning this clonotype: Lacking the conserved final phenylalanine or tryptophan, this CDR3 likely reflects a read error. The chain combines TRBV20-1 with TRBJ1-2, with D tentatively TRBD1 (5 bases). Trimming stripped 1 base from V and 4 bases from J, with 16 bases between. The CDR3 runs to 15 residues. Germline V CDR1 and CDR2: DFQATT, SNEGSKA (reference sequence). CDR3 loop: CSARGGRGTIYGYTL. In nucleotides, the CDR3 is TGCAGTGCTAGAGGGGGACGGGGGACCATCTATGGCTACACCCTC.

V usage is TRBV29-1 and J usage is TRBJ2-3; D ambiguous. Trimming took 6 bases from V and 0 from J, leaving 7 bases between them. This CDR3 contains 12 residues. The germline CDR1 and CDR2 sequences are SQVTM and ANQGSEA. CDR3 nucleotide sequence: TGCAGCGTCACGGCTAGCACAGATACGCAGTATTTT. Its protein product is CSVTASTDTQYF.

The chain links TRBV24-1 to TRBJ2-7; unclear D gene. V was cut by 9 bases and J by 7 bases, with 12 bases left in between. The CDR3 sequence is 11 residues long. The germline V gene encodes CDR1 KGHDR and CDR2 SFDVKD. CDR3 region: CATGVDGEQYF. In DNA form, the CDR3 reads TGTGCCACCGGTGTCGACGGAGAGCAGTACTTC.

This sequence joins TRBV9 and TRBJ1-6, with D unclear. This CDR3 comprises 14 residues. Trimming left V 5 bases short and J 8 bases short, with 14 bases between. Germline values: CDR1 SGDLS, CDR2 YYNGEE. CDR3 protein: CASSDPSRDSPLHF. CDR3 sequence (DNA): TGTGCCAGCAGTGACCCCTCCAGAGATTCACCCCTCCACTTT.

This sequence joins TRBV24-1 and TRBJ2-1, with TRBD2 matching over 8 bases. The CDR3 totals 14 residues. V was clipped by 4 bases and J by 9 bases; unmatched bases: 7. The germline CDR1 and CDR2 sequences are KGHDR and SFDVKD. CDR3 sequence reads: CATSDPRREGEQFF. For the CDR3, the DNA is TGTGCCACCAGTGACCCTCGACGGGAGGGTGAGCAGTTCTTC.

The rearrangement joins TRBV7-9 to TRBJ1-2; D not certain. This CDR3 spans 14 amino acids. Germline V CDR1 and CDR2: SEHNR, FQNEAQ (reference sequence). Trimming pared 2 bases from V and 6 bases from J, leaving 13 bases between. The CDR3 nucleotides read TGTGCCAGCAGCTTATCTACGGTTACTGATGGCTACACCTTC. Protein sequence: CASSLSTVTDGYTF. Full variable domain (outside the CDR3, taken from reference TRBV7-9 and TRBJ1-2): DTGVSQNPRHKITKRGQNVTFRCDPISEHNRLYWYRQTLGQGPEFLTYFQNEAQLEKSRLLSDRFSAERPKGSFSTLEIQRTEQGDSAMYLCASSLSTVTDGYTFGSGTRLTVV.

V gene TRBV7-3 combines with J gene TRBJ1-6; D ambiguous. Trimming stripped 5 bases from V and 7 bases from J, with 9 bases between. This CDR3 comprises 13 residues. The germline gives CDR1 SGHTA, CDR2 FQGTGA. CDR3 bases: TGTGCCAGCAGCCATACAGAGAATTCACCCCTCCACTTT. As protein: CASSHTENSPLHF. Supplemented by reference TRBV7-3 and TRBJ1-6, the full variable domain reads GAGVSQTPSNKVTEKGKYVELRCDPISGHTALYWYRQSLGQGPEFLIYFQGTGAADDSGLPNDRFFAVRPEGSVSTLKIQRTERGDSAVYLCASSHTENSPLHFGNGTRLTVT.

CDR3 DNA sequence: TGTGCCAGTAGTATGGCGGGTCGCTACGAGCAGTACTTC. Translation gives CASSMAGRYEQYF. The chain links TRBV19 to TRBJ2-7; the D gene is possibly TRBD2 (5 bases). V lost 3 bases and J lost 3, with 9 bases in between. There are 13 residues in the CDR3. Per the germline V gene, CDR1 is LNHDA and CDR2 is SQIVND (reference sequence).

The chain carries TRBV14 and TRBJ2-1; no clear D. V dropped 4 bases and J dropped 5 bases, with 9 bases sitting between them. The CDR3 covers 13 residues. The germline V gene encodes CDR1 SGHDN and CDR2 FVKESK. CDR3 in amino acids: CASSPGRHNEQFF. The CDR3 region has the DNA TGTGCCAGCAGCCCCGGGCGTCACAATGAGCAGTTCTTC.

The V gene is TRBV14, the J gene TRBJ2-7; 10 nucleotides agree with TRBD1. Unmatched junction bases numbered 4, after V lost 1 base and J lost 4 bases. This CDR3 spans 15 amino acids. CDR1 and CDR2 (germline): SGHDN, FVKESK. CDR3 bases: TGTGCCAGCAGCCAAGGCTGGACAGGGGGATACGAGCAGTACTTC. Encoded protein: CASSQGWTGGYEQYF.

The chain couples TRBV10-1 to TRBJ1-6; 7 bases fit TRBD1. This CDR3 is 15 amino acids long. The V gene's germline CDR1 is WNHNN and CDR2 SYGVQD (reference sequence). Trimming cost V 4 bases and J 5 bases; bases outside gene matches: 5. The CDR3 DNA follows: TGCGCCAGCAGTGCCCGGGACAGAGATAATTCACCCCTCCACTTT. Protein product: CASSARDRDNSPLHF.

The chain employs TRBV19 and TRBJ1-5; D might be TRBD1 (5 bases). The V and J ends lost 3 bases and 5 bases respectively, with 14 bases between them. CDR3 length: 15 amino acids. Germline V lookup: CDR1 LNHDA, CDR2 SQIVND (reference sequence). CDR3 nucleotide sequence: TGTGCCAGTAGTATTAGGGCAGGGTTCGATCAGCCCCAGCATTTT. It translates to CASSIRAGFDQPQHF. Using reference TRBV19 and TRBJ1-5 for the parts outside the CDR3, the full variable domain is DGGITQSPKYLFRKEGQNVTLSCEQNLNHDAMYWYRQDPGQGLRLIYYSQIVNDFQKGDIAEGYSVSREKKESFPLTVTSAQKNPTAFYLCASSIRAGFDQPQHFGDGTRLSIL.

The gene calls are TRBV19 and TRBJ1-2; D is perhaps TRBD1 (5 bases). V gave up 0 bases and J gave up 3 bases, with 11 bases separating them. CDR1 LNHDA and CDR2 SQIVND come from the germline V gene (reference sequence). The CDR3 totals 15 residues. Written as DNA, the CDR3 is TGTGCCAGTAGTATAGAAGGCCAGGGCTACTATGGCTACACCTTC. Its protein is CASSIEGQGYYGYTF.

The V gene is TRBV5-4, the J gene TRBJ2-6, with no clear D. The CDR3 loop spans 12 amino acids. The V gene lost 5 bases and the J gene lost 9 bases, with 9 bases spanning the gap. CDR1 is SGHNT and CDR2 is YYREEE in the germline V gene (reference sequence). CDR3 sequence (DNA): TGTGCCAGCAGTTCCACAGACAACGTCCTGACTTTC. Translated, it gives CASSSTDNVLTF.

The chain has TRBV15 and TRBJ2-7; 7 bases are shared with TRBD2. The CDR3 is made up of 16 amino acids. The germline V gene encodes CDR1 LNHNV and CDR2 YYDKDF (reference sequence). Trimming removed 6 bases from V and 0 bases from J; junction bases left unmatched: 11. CDR3 in DNA: TGTGCCACCAGGTCCGTAGCCGGCGGGAGCTCCTACGAGCAGTACTTC. The encoded protein is CATRSVAGGSSYEQYF.

V usage is TRBV6-1 and J usage is TRBJ2-3, with D maybe TRBD1 (6 bases). Per germline, CDR1 MNHNS and CDR2 SASEGT. The ends were cut back, 4 bases at V and 2 bases at J, with 13 bases in the middle. This CDR3 spans 15 amino acids. This CDR3 reads CASSGTASSTDTQYF. CDR3 sequence (DNA): TGTGCCAGCAGTGGGACAGCGAGTTCCACAGATACGCAGTATTTT.

This rearrangement joins TRBV24-1 to TRBJ2-1, with D maybe TRBD2 (5 bases). Germline values: CDR1 KGHDR, CDR2 SFDVKD. Trimming pared 4 bases from V and 7 bases from J, leaving 16 bases between. This CDR3 comprises 15 residues. Here the CDR3 reads CATSDPGLPGNEQFF. CDR3 DNA sequence: TGTGCCACCAGTGACCCAGGACTCCCGGGGAATGAGCAGTTCTTC.

This chain links TRBV29-1 with TRBJ2-7, with TRBD2 as a possible D gene (5 bases). CDR3 size: 13 residues. Germline CDR1 and CDR2: SQVTM and ANQGSEA. Trimming left V 2 bases short and J 4 bases short, with 12 bases between. The CDR3 region is CSVEWHEGYEQYF. CDR3 DNA: TGCAGCGTTGAATGGCATGAGGGTTACGAGCAGTACTTC.